This T cell receptor beta chain appears in the sequencing data of a study of blood T cell repertoires in COVID-19. In the study overall: Samples came from the United States, Italy and Spain, spanning acute and convalescent COVID-19. PBMCs, B-cell-depleted T cells, or T cells provided the cDNA or gDNA that made up the material.

The ends were cut back, 2 bases at V and 4 bases at J, with 20 bases in the middle. From germline, CDR1 is MDHEN and CDR2 SYDVKM. There are 18 residues in the CDR3. Generated by immunoSEQ multiplex PCR, the TCRdb table keeps only in-frame clones and is missing some. The sample lists 150,000 to 200,000 clones; roughly 93% were seen once. This sequence joins TRBV28 and TRBJ2-2, with D unresolved. This sequence originates from a young man with acute or convalescent COVID-19. Sequencing was performed on peripheral blood. CDR3 region: CASSLRFFIGHGTGELFF. The CDR3 region has the DNA TGTGCCAGCAGTTTAAGGTTTTTTATTGGGCATGGCACCGGGGAGCTGTTTTTT.